The table lists the clone carrying this T cell receptor beta chain with many counts. Its antigen remains unidentified. These data originate in a study of T-cell reconstitution after alpha-beta-depleted transplantation in children. Study results and limitations: At the one-year point after transplant, T-cell counts and TCRbeta diversity were found to come mostly from T cells that had been newly produced.

The CDR3 is made up of 15 amino acids. The V end was cut by 0 bases, the J end by 5 bases, with 16 bases between. Germline loops: CDR1 DFQATT, CDR2 SNEGSKA (reference sequence). Preparing the TCRbeta library involved the use of unique molecular identifiers. Using its own MiXCR run on the PCR reads, TCRdb lists one record per CDR3 protein. This sample has around 440,000 distinct CDR3 sequences, with roughly a tenth found just once. Sequencing used PBMCs, obtained before TCRalphabeta/CD19-depleted stem cell transplant. The rearrangement links TRBV20-1 to TRBJ2-5; D not certain. The TCR originated in a child under 10 years old with inherited bone marrow failure, due to receive a stem cell transplant. The CDR3 loop is CSARDFLMVSETQYF. The CDR3 DNA reads TGCAGTGCTAGAGATTTCCTTATGGTTTCGGAGACCCAGTACTTC.